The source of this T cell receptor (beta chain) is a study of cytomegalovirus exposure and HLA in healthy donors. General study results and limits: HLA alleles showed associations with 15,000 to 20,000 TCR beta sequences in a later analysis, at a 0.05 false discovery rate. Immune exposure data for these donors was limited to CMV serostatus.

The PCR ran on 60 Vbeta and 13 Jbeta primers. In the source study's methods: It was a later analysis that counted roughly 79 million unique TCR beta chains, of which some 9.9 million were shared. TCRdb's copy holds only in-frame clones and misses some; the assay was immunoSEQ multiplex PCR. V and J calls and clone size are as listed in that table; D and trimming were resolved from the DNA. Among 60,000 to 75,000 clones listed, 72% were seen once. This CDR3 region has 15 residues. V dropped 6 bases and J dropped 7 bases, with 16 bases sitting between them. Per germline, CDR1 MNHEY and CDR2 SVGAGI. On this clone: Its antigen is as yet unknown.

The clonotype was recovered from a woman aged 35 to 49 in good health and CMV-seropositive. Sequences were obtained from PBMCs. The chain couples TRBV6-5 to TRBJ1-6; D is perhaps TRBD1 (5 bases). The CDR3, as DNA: TGTGCCAGCAGCCTCGACTTTCAGGGAAATTCACCCCTCCACTTT. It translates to CASSLDFQGNSPLHF.